This T cell receptor (beta chain) comes out of a study of CD8 T cells in ankylosing spondylitis. The CDR3 has 16 residues. Germline V gene sequence: CDR1 SSHAT, CDR2 FNYEAQ (reference sequence). The sample holds many counts of this clonotype. No antigen is known for it. At one end, the junction sequence differs from germline, possibly due to a read error. Findings of the study overall: A motif in TCR beta, a set of roughly 8 highly homologous variants, appeared characteristic of ankylosing spondylitis blood. According to the report, clones linked to the disease were significantly enriched in matched synovial fluid samples taken from ankylosing spondylitis patients.

TCRdb recomputed calls from the 5' RACE reads with MiXCR, one row per CDR3 protein. Of 200,000 to 250,000 distinct CDR3 sequences in the sample, roughly a tenth are singletons; the top ten hold 20% to 25%. The chain carries TRBV7-7 and TRBJ2-3; TRBD1 matches 7 bases. Specimen: blood, either unsorted or a sorted T cell fraction (not recorded which). This TCR derives from a male donor with ankylosing spondylitis or in good health (not recorded which). The CDR3 is CASILFTGVIQDTQYF. CDR3 in DNA: TGTGCTAGCATCCTTTTTACAGGGGTAATCCAAGATACGCAGTATTTT.